The clone carrying this T cell receptor (beta chain) has only a few counts. These data come from a study of early T cells in non-severe SARS-CoV-2 infection. Per germline, CDR1 DFQATT and CDR2 SNEGSKA (reference sequence). Between the trimmed V and J ends, which lost 0 bases and 4 bases, there was a span of 9 bases. The CDR3 is made up of 14 amino acids. Via MiXCR, TCRdb re-called the 5' RACE reads, giving one row per CDR3 protein. The sample lists fewer than 60,000 distinct CDR3 sequences, more than 9% seen once, with approximately 4% in the top ten. The TCR sequence derives from an adult who was a healthcare worker with PCR-confirmed SARS-CoV-2 infection or an uninfected control (not recorded which). The material sequenced was whole blood. The rearrangement joins TRBV20-1 to TRBJ1-4, with no clear D. CDR3 DNA sequence: TGCAGTGCTAGAGAGGTGGGGATTAATGAAAAACTGTTTTTT. Translation: CSAREVGINEKLFF.